This T cell receptor beta chain was captured by sequencing in a study of CD8+ T cells in alopecia areata. Whole-study results and caveats: Throughout tofacitinib, many expanded lesional clones continued to persist in scalp and blood.

The CDR3 contains 15 residues. Germline V gives CDR1 LNHNV, CDR2 YYDKDF (reference sequence). Trimming took 6 bases from V and 3 from J, leaving 18 bases between them. Described treatment: oral pan-JAK inhibitor, 5-10 mg twice daily. Researchers gathered lesional scalp punch biopsies and peripheral blood from patients with alopecia areata. Note on this clone: The antigen remains unidentified.

cDNA serving as the sequencing template came from extracted, reverse transcribed RNA. Profiling relied on immunoSEQ multiplex PCR, and the TCRdb table lists in-frame clones only, not all of them. The sample includes 120,000 to 150,000 clones, around 83% of them seen just once. The rearrangement joins TRBV15 to TRBJ2-7; tentatively, D is TRBD1 or TRBD2 (6 bases each). The sequencing used CD8+ T cells sorted from blood, collected at week 4, from a patient treated with tofacitinib. This TCR came from a human donor with alopecia areata. The CDR3 DNA follows: TGTGCCACCAGTCGCGACGGGGGCGGTTTCTACGAGCAGTACTTC. Translated: CATSRDGGGFYEQYF.